This TCR beta chain comes out of a study of beta chain features in type 1 diabetes. Study-wide findings and caveats: Researchers cautioned that cDNA sequencing could over-represent cells with high TCR expression.

CD45RO/CCR7/CD25/CD127/CD95/CD27 separated CD4+ naive, central memory, regulatory and stem cell-like memory cells by sorting. The CDR3 totals 15 residues. J gave up 3 bases and V 3 bases, and 3 bases lay outside the gene matches. Germline CDR1 is LNHNV and CDR2 is YYDKDF (reference sequence). A remark on this clone: The antigen is undetermined.

Sequencing targeted expressed TCRB transcripts, as all isolated RNA had been reverse transcribed. The average for stem cell-like memory T cell samples was approximately 920,000 reads. Libraries were prepared by immunoSEQ multiplex PCR; TCRdb keeps only in-frame clonotypes and omits some of them. The table has 65,000 to 100,000 clones, roughly 34% seen once. Source material: stem cell memory CD4+ T cells from blood. This chain links TRBV15 with TRBJ1-4; 8 positions agree with TRBD1. The clonotype was recovered from a young woman in good health. The CDR3 DNA follows: TGTGCCACCAGCAGGCCAGGGGGCCCTAATGAAAAACTGTTTTTT. Residues: CATSRPGGPNEKLFF.